The 27 T cell receptor beta chains below come from one sample, sequenced in a study of T cell responses to AZD1222 COVID-19 vaccine. Profiled with immunoSEQ multiplex PCR; TCRdb holds only in-frame clones, not every one. The data show fewer than 100,000 clones, 90% seen once. The input for sequencing was peripheral blood, taken on day 0 of AZD1222 vaccination. These receptors were obtained from an adult in good health.

This chain links TRBV5-4 with TRBJ1-6; maybe TRBD1 (6 bases). There are 16 residues in the CDR3. Germline V gene lookup returns CDR1 SGHNT and CDR2 YYREEE (reference sequence). V lost 7 bases to trimming and J lost 3 bases, with 17 bases between them. The chain's CDR3 is CASATGGGDYNSPLHF. DNA for the CDR3: TGTGCCAGCGCCACGGGGGGCGGTGACTATAATTCACCCCTCCACTTT.

The chain is built from TRBV4-1 and TRBJ1-3; tentative D call: TRBD1 (6 bases). The V and J ends lost 3 bases and 1 base respectively, with 10 bases between them. This CDR3 spans 15 amino acids. Germline assignment: CDR1 MGHRA and CDR2 YSYEKL. The CDR3 DNA follows: TGCGCCAGCAGCCATCAGGGGCTATCTGGAAACACCATATATTTT. Its translation is CASSHQGLSGNTIYF.

The chain has TRBV3-1 (or the pseudogene TRBV3-2) and TRBJ2-1; 9 nucleotides match TRBD2. The J segment lost 1 base and the V segment lost 4 bases, leaving 8 bases of the junction unmatched. This CDR3 is 17 amino acids long. The germline V gene has CDR1 LGHDT and CDR2 YNNKEL (reference sequence). CDR3 protein: CASSRPGTSRSYNEQFF. CDR3 coding DNA: TGTGCCAGCAGCCGACCTGGGACTAGCCGATCCTACAATGAGCAGTTCTTC.

This clone was observed once. The chain employs TRBV4-3 and TRBJ2-7; 10 bases fit TRBD2. Per germline, CDR1 LGHNA and CDR2 YSLEER. CDR3 size: 16 residues. The V segment lost 0 bases and the J segment 3 bases; nucleotides outside the gene matches: 5. The CDR3 sequence is CASSQDSSGGRYEQYF. CDR3 DNA: TGCGCCAGCAGCCAAGATTCTAGCGGGGGTCGCTACGAGCAGTACTTC.

V usage is TRBV29-1 and J usage is TRBJ1-4; D possibly corresponds to TRBD1 (5 bases). The CDR3 loop spans 13 amino acids. The germline V and J ends were trimmed by 3 bases and 7 bases, with 12 bases remaining between them. In germline, CDR1 is SQVTM, CDR2 ANQGSEA. DNA for the CDR3: TGCAGCGTTGATCTTGGGGCGAGTGAAAAACTGTTTTTT. Translation: CSVDLGASEKLFF.

The chain combines TRBV6-5 with TRBJ2-3; the D is unclear. The V end was cut by 0 bases, the J end by 0 bases, with 10 bases between. The CDR3 is 16 amino acids. Germline V lookup: CDR1 MNHEY, CDR2 SVGAGI. CDR3 loop: CASSYSAFGSTDTQYF. CDR3 DNA sequence: TGTGCCAGCAGTTACTCCGCCTTCGGTAGCACAGATACGCAGTATTTT.

The rearrangement links TRBV6-5 to TRBJ1-2; D ambiguous. Germline V gene lookup returns CDR1 MNHEY and CDR2 SVGAGI. Trimming left V 6 bases short and J 7 bases short, with 12 bases between. The CDR3 loop spans 12 amino acids. For the CDR3, the DNA is TGTGCCAGCAGAGGCGCCGGTTTTGGCTACACCTTC. This translates into CASRGAGFGYTF.

CDR3 sequence (DNA): TGCAGCGTTCTGGGGACAGCGGTCTACGAGCAGTACTTC. It is translated as CSVLGTAVYEQYF. The chain joins TRBV29-1 to TRBJ2-7, with 7 bases identical to TRBD1. CDR3 length equals 13 residues. Trimming at V came to 5 bases and at J to 3 bases, leaving 7 bases not matched to a gene. The germline gives CDR1 SQVTM, CDR2 ANQGSEA.

This chain joins TRBV6-8 and TRBJ1-4; D is possibly TRBD1 (5 bases). The CDR3 is made up of 18 amino acids. Germline values: CDR1 MNHGY, CDR2 SAAAGT. Trimming stripped 7 bases from V and 5 bases from J, with 26 bases between. The CDR3 sequence: CASIRVSRVVIGNEKLFF. In nucleotides, the CDR3 is TGTGCCAGCATTCGGGTGTCCAGGGTAGTAATAGGGAATGAAAAACTGTTTTTT.

The chain carries TRBV19 and TRBJ1-6; 8 nucleotides line up with TRBD1. The CDR3 extends over 18 amino acids. J gave up 6 bases and V 5 bases, and 15 bases lay outside the gene matches. CDR1 and CDR2 from the germline V gene are LNHDA and SQIVND (reference sequence). CDR3 loop: CASSPTPGTGAVNSPLHF. The CDR3 DNA sequence: TGTGCCAGTAGTCCCACACCCGGGACAGGAGCCGTTAATTCACCCCTCCACTTT.

This chain links TRBV5-4 with TRBJ2-1; D remains ambiguous. Looked up from germline, CDR1 is SGHNT and CDR2 is YYREEE (reference sequence). The V and J ends lost 4 bases and 0 bases respectively, with 14 bases between them. The CDR3 consists of 16 residues. CDR3 coding DNA: TGTGCCAGCAGCCAAGGACGCTCGAGCTCCTACAATGAGCAGTTCTTC. Translating gives CASSQGRSSSYNEQFF.

The chain couples TRBV7-8 to TRBJ2-7, with 7 bases matching TRBD1. CDR3 length equals 14 residues. Germline CDR1 and CDR2: SGHVS and FQNEAQ. V gave up 5 bases and J gave up 7 bases; unmatched junction bases: 11. In DNA, the CDR3 is TGTGCCAGCAGCATGCGTGAGGGGGCGGGTGAGCAGTACTTC. This translates into CASSMREGAGEQYF.

This sequence joins TRBV19 and TRBJ2-1; 10 nucleotides agree with TRBD1. Germline-derived CDR1 and CDR2 are LNHDA and SQIVND (reference sequence). The CDR3 extends over 14 amino acids. With 9 bases clipped from V and 4 bases from J, the junction kept 6 bases outside the gene matches. As DNA, the CDR3 is TGTGCCAGCTTAACGGGACAGGGGTACAATGAGCAGTTCTTC. Amino acid sequence: CASLTGQGYNEQFF.

This clone has more than one count but fewer than ten. As DNA, the CDR3 is TGTGCCAGCAGCCTCGACAGGACGACTGAAGCTTTCTTT. It yields the protein CASSLDRTTEAFF. The chain joins TRBV6-6 to TRBJ1-1, with D possibly matching TRBD1 (6 bases). Trimming removed 6 bases at V and 5 bases at J, with 13 bases between. Germline CDR1 and CDR2: MNHNY and SVGAGI (reference sequence). The CDR3 covers 13 residues.

The chain recombines TRBV6-4 with TRBJ1-6, with D hard to call. Germline CDR1 is MRHNA and CDR2 is SNTAGT. The length of the CDR3 is 13 residues. Trimming left V 2 bases short and J 7 bases short, with 6 bases between. The chain's CDR3 is CASSDSDNSPLHF. CDR3 coding DNA: TGTGCCAGCAGTGACAGCGACAATTCACCCCTCCACTTT.

This chain joins TRBV27 and TRBJ2-1; perhaps TRBD2 as D (7 bases). The CDR3 sequence is 14 residues long. Trimming stripped 0 bases from V and 12 bases from J, with 15 bases between. Germline V lookup: CDR1 MNHEY, CDR2 SMNVEV (reference sequence). The CDR3 DNA reads TGTGCCAGCAGTTTATCGGGGGGGCCGGTGGGGCAGTTCTTC. The encoded protein is CASSLSGGPVGQFF.

This chain links TRBV7-9 with TRBJ2-7; maybe TRBD1 (6 bases). The germline V gene has CDR1 SEHNR and CDR2 FQNEAQ (reference sequence). The CDR3 sequence is 15 residues long. The ends were cut back, 4 bases at V and 4 bases at J, with 17 bases in the middle. The CDR3 DNA reads as TGTGCCAGCAGCTCAAGCCAGGGGCCTATATACGAGCAGTACTTC. It encodes CASSSSQGPIYEQYF.

The chain combines TRBV7-8 with TRBJ1-3, with D hard to call. V lost 2 bases, J lost 4 bases, and 3 bases lay in between. The CDR3 loop spans 12 amino acids. The germline V gene encodes CDR1 SGHVS and CDR2 FQNEAQ. CDR3 nucleotides: TGTGCCAGCAGCTTACAAGGAAACACCATATATTTT. Translated: CASSLQGNTIYF.

The rearrangement joins TRBV28 to TRBJ1-2; 7 bases are a match to TRBD1. J was trimmed by 11 bases and V by 6 bases; bases with no gene match: 9. Germline-derived CDR1 and CDR2 are MDHEN and SYDVKM. The CDR3 has 12 residues. As DNA, the CDR3 is TGTGCCAGCAGCTCCGAAGGGGGCGCGTACACCTTC. This codes for CASSSEGGAYTF.

The J gene is TRBJ1-5, the V gene TRBV18; 7 bases are a match to TRBD1. CDR1 and CDR2 from the germline V gene are KGHSH and LQKENI. The J segment lost 0 bases and the V segment lost 4 bases, leaving 3 bases of the junction unmatched. The CDR3 has 15 amino acids. The CDR3 DNA sequence: TGTGCCAGCTCACTCAGGGGGTCTAGCAATCAGCCCCAGCATTTT. Protein: CASSLRGSSNQPQHF.

The genes are TRBV29-1 and TRBJ1-2; D is unresolved. Trimming removed 5 bases from V and 6 bases from J, with 7 bases in between. CDR3 length: 10 amino acids. Per germline, CDR1 SQVTM and CDR2 ANQGSEA. The DNA for the CDR3 is TGCAGCGTTAGTGACCATGGCTACACCTTC. Its protein product is CSVSDHGYTF.

Ten or more counts support this clone. This chain joins TRBV6-1 and TRBJ2-1; 10 bases align to TRBD2. In germline, CDR1 is MNHNS, CDR2 SASEGT. Germline trimming cut 2 bases from V and 9 bases from J; bases unmatched to any gene: 7. The CDR3 loop spans 15 amino acids. CDR3 sequence reads: CASSEQAGGPGEQFF. Written as DNA, the CDR3 is TGTGCCAGCAGTGAACAAGCGGGGGGGCCCGGTGAGCAGTTCTTC.

The chain uses TRBV19 and TRBJ1-5; no definite D call. There are 12 residues in the CDR3. Trimming removed 3 bases at V and 5 bases at J, with 5 bases between. The germline V gene encodes CDR1 LNHDA and CDR2 SQIVND (reference sequence). For the CDR3, the DNA is TGTGCCAGTAGTATTTTGTATCAGCCCCAGCATTTT. Translated, it gives CASSILYQPQHF. Full variable domain (remainder filled in from reference TRBV19 and TRBJ1-5): DGGITQSPKYLFRKEGQNVTLSCEQNLNHDAMYWYRQDPGQGLRLIYYSQIVNDFQKGDIAEGYSVSREKKESFPLTVTSAQKNPTAFYLCASSILYQPQHFGDGTRLSIL.

The chain links TRBV7-8 to TRBJ1-5; no firm D call. The CDR3 length is 14 residues. Germline V gives CDR1 SGHVS, CDR2 FQNEAQ. Trimming stripped 3 bases from V and 7 bases from J, with 13 bases between. CDR3 residues: CASSFNLGGQPQHF. CDR3 sequence (DNA): TGTGCCAGCAGCTTTAATCTGGGCGGGCAGCCCCAGCATTTT.

The chain joins TRBV5-8 to TRBJ1-5, with D perhaps matching TRBD1 (6 bases). The CDR3 totals 16 residues. Looked up from germline, CDR1 is SGHTS and CDR2 is YDEGEE. V was shortened by 0 bases and J by 0 bases, with 10 bases between the two germline ends. This chain's CDR3 is CASSLGRGSSNQPQHF. The CDR3 coding sequence is TGTGCCAGCAGCTTGGGCAGGGGATCTAGCAATCAGCCCCAGCATTTT.

V is TRBV6-5 and J is TRBJ1-2; D is unresolved. The CDR3 consists of 14 residues. Trimming removed 0 bases from V and 3 bases from J, with 8 bases in between. Per the germline V gene, CDR1 is MNHEY and CDR2 is SVGAGI. CDR3 residues: CASSYSKRDYGYTF. The CDR3 nucleotides read TGTGCCAGCAGTTACTCAAAAAGGGACTATGGCTACACCTTC.

Details on this clone: The germline gene is not matched at one end of the junction; a read error may be the cause. V is TRBV7-6 and J is TRBJ1-3; D gene unclear. CDR3 length: 17 residues. The germline V gene has CDR1 SGHVS and CDR2 FNYEAQ. Written as DNA, the CDR3 is TGTGCCAGCAGCCTAGCCCCCGTCGCAAACTCTGGAAACACCATATATTTT. Protein product: CASSLAPVANSGNTIYF.